This T cell receptor beta chain appears in the sequencing data of a study of blood T cell repertoires in COVID-19. Study information: T cells, B-cell-depleted T cells, or PBMCs provided the cDNA or gDNA that served as material.

Source study methods: The assay estimated nucleated cells by amplifying reference gene primers. TCRdb keeps only in-frame clones here, not all; method: immunoSEQ multiplex PCR. V, J and clone size reflect that table, while D and trimming were determined from the DNA. This sample has 150,000 to 200,000 clones; about 88% occur once, and the top ten carry around 6.5%. Source material: peripheral blood. This clonotype was sampled from an elderly woman in a cohort sampled during active or convalescent COVID-19.

DNA of the CDR3: TGTGCCAGCAGTTTAATCGGGGGGGGCTCACCCCTCCACTTT. It specifies CASSLIGGGSPLHF. The V and J genes are TRBV28 and TRBJ1-6, with D maybe TRBD1 (6 bases). V was trimmed by 2 bases and J by 10 bases, leaving 12 bases between them. Germline CDR1 MDHEN, CDR2 SYDVKM. The CDR3 spans 14 residues.